The rows below give T cell receptor beta chains drawn from one sample of a study of CD8 T cells in ankylosing spondylitis. TCRdb itself ran the 5' RACE reads through MiXCR, one entry per CDR3 protein. The sample has 150,000 to 200,000 distinct CDR3 sequences, roughly 10% seen once. Specimen: blood, either unsorted or a sorted T cell fraction (not recorded which). The receptor source for this set is a female donor with ankylosing spondylitis or in good health (not recorded which). Each CDR3 is given with its conserved first and last residue. The D gene is left open where the match is weak. Expanded clones get a size class; other rows say once, few or many, or leave the size out.

>TRBJ2-7|TRBV15|-|15|-
CATSREGGSSYEQYF
TGTGCCACCAGCAGAGAAGGGGGGAGTAGCTACGAGCAGTACTTC
>TRBJ1-1|TRBV7-2|-|16|many
CASSPPQPLVGTEAFF
TGTGCCAGCAGCCCCCCACAGCCCCTCGTTGGTACTGAAGCTTTCTTT
>TRBJ2-7|TRBV12-3/TRBV12-4|-|14|few
CASSLSGHTYEQYF
TGTGCCAGCAGTCTTAGCGGACACACCTACGAGCAGTACTTC
>TRBJ2-7|TRBV12-3/TRBV12-4|TRBD2|14|many
CASSLEGGQNEQYF
TGTGCCAGCAGTTTAGAGGGAGGGCAGAACGAGCAGTACTTC
>TRBJ2-1|TRBV20-1|TRBD2|15|many
CSAEAGGLGYNEQFF
TGCAGTGCTGAGGCTGGAGGACTAGGGTACAATGAGCAGTTCTTC
>TRBJ2-1|TRBV29-1|TRBD2|14|few
CSVDGLAGVNEQFF
TGCAGCGTTGACGGCCTAGCGGGAGTAAATGAGCAGTTCTTC
>TRBJ1-1|TRBV4-2|-|15|-
CASSQVVGRNTEAFF
TGTGCCAGCAGCCAAGTGGTCGGAAGGAACACTGAAGCTTTCTTT
>TRBJ1-5|TRBV12-3/TRBV12-4|-|15|few
CASSLNRLPNQPQHF
TGTGCCAGCAGTTTAAATAGGCTACCTAATCAGCCCCAGCATTTT
>TRBJ2-1|TRBV27|-|10|-
CASGDPEQFF
TGTGCCAGCGGGGACCCCGAGCAGTTCTTC
>TRBJ1-1|TRBV2|-|13|few
CATFGRMNTEAFF
TGTGCCACCTTCGGGAGAATGAACACTGAAGCTTTCTTT
>TRBJ2-7|TRBV7-8|TRBD1|15|-
CASTPTGGLGDEQYF
TGTGCCAGCACACCAACAGGGGGCCTGGGTGACGAGCAGTACTTC
>TRBJ2-7|TRBV27|TRBD2|13|-
CASSFSGGDEQYF
TGTGCCAGCAGTTTCTCGGGAGGCGACGAGCAGTACTTC
>TRBJ1-3|TRBV6-1|-|13|-
CASSPGTGNTIYF
TGTGCCAGCAGCCCCGGGACGGGAAACACCATATATTTT
>TRBJ2-7|TRBV5-1|TRBD2|15|many
CASSLDTSGTYEQYF
TGCGCCAGCAGCTTGGATACTAGCGGGACCTACGAGCAGTACTTC
>TRBJ2-3|TRBV14|TRBD2|15|-
CASSQDRLAGVSQYF
TGTGCCAGCAGCCAAGATCGTCTAGCGGGAGTTTCGCAGTATTTT
>TRBJ2-1|TRBV23-1|TRBD2|16|few
CASSQSERGGSNEQFF
TGCGCCAGCAGTCAATCGGAAAGGGGCGGGAGCAATGAGCAGTTCTTC
>TRBJ1-1|TRBV30|-|13|-
CAWSPTGYTEAFF
TGTGCCTGGAGCCCAACAGGGTACACTGAAGCTTTCTTT
>TRBJ1-4|TRBV2|TRBD1|14|-
CASCDQGDDEKLFF
TGTGCCAGCTGTGATCAGGGGGATGATGAAAAACTGTTTTTT
>TRBJ1-1|TRBV9|-|15|many
CASSGTHGHNTEAFF
TGTGCCAGCAGCGGAACCCACGGACATAACACTGAAGCTTTCTTT
>TRBJ2-5|TRBV11-1|-|18|many
CASSLLDQGLIAEETQYF
TGTGCCAGCAGTTTACTCGATCAGGGGTTGATAGCTGAAGAGACCCAGTACTTC
>TRBJ2-2|TRBV4-3|TRBD1|18|-
CASSQGSFGQGGTGELFF
TGCGCCAGCAGCCAAGGGTCTTTCGGACAGGGGGGAACCGGGGAGCTGTTTTTT
>TRBJ1-2|TRBV29-1|TRBD1|13|once
CSVIPTGGHGYTF
TGCAGCGTTATTCCGACAGGGGGCCATGGCTACACCTTC
>TRBJ2-2|TRBV6-1|-|12|few
CASRQQGQELFF
TGTGCCAGCCGCCAACAGGGCCAGGAGCTGTTTTTT
>TRBJ2-7|TRBV20-1|-|14|few
CSAPGAGLRYEQYF
TGCAGTGCTCCGGGGGCGGGGCTCAGATACGAGCAGTACTTC
>TRBJ2-1|TRBV7-9|TRBD2|15|few
CASSASGSIYNEQFF
TGTGCCAGCAGCGCTAGCGGGAGTATCTACAATGAGCAGTTCTTC
>TRBJ2-3|TRBV20-1|TRBD2|14|few
CSASLADSTDTQYF
TGCAGTGCTAGCCTAGCGGACAGCACAGATACGCAGTATTTT
>TRBJ2-7|TRBV27|TRBD2|15|-
CASSLAGPSFYEQYF
TGTGCCAGCTCCTTAGCGGGCCCTTCTTTTTACGAGCAGTACTTC